This is a list of T cell receptor beta chains from one sample in a study of CD8+CD57+ T cells in acquired aplastic anemia. TCRdb re-called the reads through MiXCR, storing one row per CDR3 protein. Of roughly 160,000 distinct CDR3 sequences in the sample, 50% to 75% are singletons; the top ten hold 35% to 50%. The sequenced material came from sorted CD4+, CD8+, or CD8+CD57+ T cells (not recorded which) from PBMCs. The receptor set was obtained from a human donor in good health. The CDR3 runs from the conserved cysteine through the conserved F or W. D genes are given only for firm matches. Clone size is not always given. Where it is, it says once, few, many or a class for expanded clones.

j_gene,d_gene,v_gene,abundance,CDR3nt,CDR3aa
TRBJ2-7,TRBD1,TRBV2,many,TGTGCCAGCAGTACCGGGACAGGGCTCAACGAGCAGTACTTC,CASSTGTGLNEQYF
TRBJ1-1,NA,TRBV29-1,many,TGCAGCGTTGAGGCTCTCGGTGAAGCTTTCTTT,CSVEALGEAFF
TRBJ1-2,NA,TRBV7-8,medium-sized,TGTGCCAGCAGCCCAGAGGGGGGGGCAGCTGGCTACACCTTC,CASSPEGGAAGYTF
TRBJ2-1,NA,TRBV7-3,NA,TGTGCCAGCAGCCCAGGACCCCACAATGAGCAGTTCTTC,CASSPGPHNEQFF
TRBJ2-1,NA,TRBV12-3/TRBV12-4,many,TGTGCCAGCAGACAGGCAGCACAGGGTACAGCCTACAATGAGCAGTTCTTC,CASRQAAQGTAYNEQFF
TRBJ2-1,NA,TRBV15,NA,TGTGCCACCAGCAGAGATCTGACACGTAGAAAAGAAGGGCGTGAGCAGTTCTTC,CATSRDLTRRKEGREQFF
TRBJ1-1,NA,TRBV2,NA,TGTGCCAGCAGTCGGAATCAGGGGACCGAAGCTTTCTTT,CASSRNQGTEAFF
TRBJ2-1,NA,TRBV20-1,few,TGCAGTGCTAAAGGGGGCGCGGGGAATGAGCAGTTCTTC,CSAKGGAGNEQFF
TRBJ1-2,NA,TRBV25-1,NA,TGTGCCAGCAGTAGAGAAGTGAACTATGGCTACACCTTC,CASSREVNYGYTF
TRBJ2-7,NA,TRBV2,few,TGTGCCAGCAGTGATTCTGGGGCGGGGGAGCAGTACTTC,CASSDSGAGEQYF
TRBJ2-2,NA,TRBV14,NA,TGTGCCAGCAGCCCTGCTAGGACCGGGGAGCTGTTTTTT,CASSPARTGELFF
TRBJ2-2,TRBD2,TRBV7-9,NA,TGTGCCAGCAGCTTTGGACTAGCCGGGGAGCTGTTTTTT,CASSFGLAGELFF
TRBJ2-2,TRBD2,TRBV10-3,once,TGTGCCATCAGGCCAACCGGGACTAGCGGGGGCGGCGGGGAGCTGTTTTTT,CAIRPTGTSGGGGELFF
TRBJ2-3,TRBD2,TRBV13,many,TGTGCCAGCAGCCCCTACTTAGGGCGGGAGGCCTTCGTTGGCACAGATACGCAGTATTTT,CASSPYLGREAFVGTDTQYF
TRBJ2-7,NA,TRBV29-1,NA,TGCAGCGTGGGCCGACAGCCGCAGTACTTC,CSVGRQPQYF
TRBJ1-1,NA,TRBV20-1,NA,TGCAGTTCAAGAGGGAGGGGCCATGAAGCTTTCTTT,CSSRGRGHEAFF
TRBJ1-2,TRBD1,TRBV9,NA,TGTGCCAGCAGCCCGCAAACAGGGGGTTATGGCTACACCTTC,CASSPQTGGYGYTF
TRBJ2-3,TRBD1,TRBV29-1,NA,TGCAGCGTTTATACAGGGGGCCTTCCAGATACGCAGTATTTT,CSVYTGGLPDTQYF
TRBJ1-1,TRBD1,TRBV15,NA,TGTGCCATCAGCAGACGAACAGGGGTCTCGAACACTGAAGCTTTCTTT,CAISRRTGVSNTEAFF
TRBJ2-7,NA,TRBV15,NA,TGTGCCACCAGCCCGGGGCGAGGGACCTACGAGCAGTACTTC,CATSPGRGTYEQYF
TRBJ2-7,NA,TRBV19,NA,TGTGCCAGTAGACGGAGGCCCGAGACAGACTACGAGCAGTACTTC,CASRRRPETDYEQYF
TRBJ2-1,TRBD1,TRBV11-1,many,TGTGCCAGCAGCCCGACAGGGATCGGCTACAATGAGCAGTTCTTC,CASSPTGIGYNEQFF
TRBJ2-7,NA,TRBV19,NA,TGTGCCAGTAGTGAGCAGGGTAACGAGCAGTACTTC,CASSEQGNEQYF
TRBJ2-1,TRBD1,TRBV29-1,many,TGCAGCGCCCCGACAGGGTCGGGTGAGCAGTTCTTC,CSAPTGSGEQFF
TRBJ2-3,NA,TRBV5-6,few,TGTGCCAGCAGCTTAGACAGGGAGGGCACAGATACGCAGTATTTT,CASSLDREGTDTQYF
TRBJ1-5,NA,TRBV24-1,many,TGTGCCACCTCGAGAGGGGGGAGACAGCCCCAGCATTTT,CATSRGGRQPQHF
TRBJ2-3,TRBD2,TRBV5-5,NA,TGTGCCAGCAGCTTGTCAAGCGGGAGGGCCGGGGATACGCAGTATTTT,CASSLSSGRAGDTQYF
TRBJ1-1,TRBD1,TRBV11-2,many,TGTGCCAGCAGGACAGGGCCTGAAGCTTTCTTT,CASRTGPEAFF
TRBJ1-6,TRBD1,TRBV10-2,NA,TGCGCCAGCAGTGAGGATGACAGGGTGAATAATTCACCCCTCCACTTT,CASSEDDRVNNSPLHF
TRBJ1-2,NA,TRBV24-1,once,TGTGCCACTTCGCGGACGGCTTATGGCTACGCCTTC,CATSRTAYGYAF
TRBJ2-2,TRBD1,TRBV6-2/TRBV6-3,NA,TGTGCCAGCAGTACGGGGACAGGGGCCCTCTTGGACACCGGGGAGCTGTTTTTT,CASSTGTGALLDTGELFF
TRBJ2-7,NA,TRBV2,NA,TGTGCCAGCAGCCCCCCTTTGGGGTCGTACGAGCAGTACTTC,CASSPPLGSYEQYF
TRBJ1-2,NA,TRBV15,NA,TGTGCCACCAGCAGAACCTCTCACAGGACTAACTATGGCTACACCTTC,CATSRTSHRTNYGYTF
TRBJ2-1,TRBD1,TRBV9,NA,TGTGCCAGCAGCCCTCGGACAGGGGATGAGCAGTTCTTC,CASSPRTGDEQFF
TRBJ1-1,NA,TRBV19,NA,TGTGCCAGTAGTATCGTGGCAGGGGCCGGGGGCACTGAAGCTTTCTTT,CASSIVAGAGGTEAFF
TRBJ2-3,TRBD2,TRBV10-1,NA,TGCGCCAGGTCCCGGCGGGGGGGCACAGATACGCAGTATTTT,CARSRRGGTDTQYF
TRBJ1-1,NA,TRBV7-6,NA,TGTGCCAGCAGCTTAGGCCCTTACACTGAAGCTTTCTTT,CASSLGPYTEAFF
TRBJ2-7,TRBD1,TRBV5-8,few,TGTGCCAGCAGCTTACAGGGGGCTTCCTACGAGCAGTACTTC,CASSLQGASYEQYF
TRBJ2-7,NA,TRBV20-1,NA,TGCAGTGCCACCGGGACACTACTCTCCTACGAGCAGTACTTC,CSATGTLLSYEQYF
TRBJ2-2,NA,TRBV7-9,NA,TGTGCCAGCAGCTTGGTCTTGGCAGCTACGAACACCGGGGAGCTGTTTTTT,CASSLVLAATNTGELFF
TRBJ2-5,TRBD2,TRBV7-9,NA,TGTGCCAGCAGCTTAGCCCTAGCGGGCAACCAAGAGACCCAGTACTTC,CASSLALAGNQETQYF
TRBJ1-4,NA,TRBV15,NA,TGTGCCACCAGCGTCTCTGGAGGAAAGCTGTTTTTT,CATSVSGGKLFF